A selection of T cell receptor beta chains follows, all from one sample in a study of cytomegalovirus exposure and HLA in healthy donors. Only in-frame clones appear in the TCRdb table, and some are missing; sequencing was by immunoSEQ multiplex PCR. This table holds 55,000 to 70,000 clones, 75% to 85% found once. The sequenced sample consisted of PBMCs. The receptors here all came from a male donor in good health and CMV-seronegative. The CDR3 runs from the conserved cysteine through the conserved F or W. Fields, in order: V gene, clone size, CDR3 length, D gene, J gene, CDR3 DNA, CDR3 protein. A D gene is named only where the DNA matches it firmly. Size is omitted from some rows. Given values are once, few, many or a class for expanded clones.

v_call: TRBV7-2; clone_size: .; cdr3_length: 12; d_call: .; j_call: TRBJ1-2; cdr3_nt: TGTGCCAGCAGCCGCGGACTGGAGAGGTACACCTTC; cdr3_aa: CASSRGLERYTF
v_call: TRBV11-2; clone_size: .; cdr3_length: 14; d_call: .; j_call: TRBJ2-5; cdr3_nt: TGTGCCAGCAGCTTAGCGAGCAGGGAAGAGACCCAGTACTTC; cdr3_aa: CASSLASREETQYF
v_call: TRBV5-1; clone_size: .; cdr3_length: 15; d_call: TRBD2; j_call: TRBJ2-1; cdr3_nt: TGCGCCAGCAGCTTTGGACTAGCGGGACTCAATGAGCAGTTCTTC; cdr3_aa: CASSFGLAGLNEQFF
v_call: TRBV4-3; clone_size: .; cdr3_length: 15; d_call: TRBD1; j_call: TRBJ1-1; cdr3_nt: TGCGCCAGCAGCCAAGGACAGGGGTATGACACTGAAGCTTTCTTT; cdr3_aa: CASSQGQGYDTEAFF
v_call: TRBV19; clone_size: .; cdr3_length: 15; d_call: .; j_call: TRBJ1-5; cdr3_nt: TGTGCCAGTAGTATAGCCCTAGGAGACCGCCAGCCCCAGCATTTT; cdr3_aa: CASSIALGDRQPQHF
v_call: TRBV5-1; clone_size: .; cdr3_length: 15; d_call: TRBD1; j_call: TRBJ2-2; cdr3_nt: TGCGCCAGCAGCTCCGGGACAGGGATTACCGGGGAGCTGTTTTTT; cdr3_aa: CASSSGTGITGELFF
v_call: TRBV19; clone_size: .; cdr3_length: 16; d_call: TRBD1; j_call: TRBJ2-1; cdr3_nt: TGTGCCAGTAGTACCGCTCGGGACAGCCTCCCCAATGAGCAGTTCTTC; cdr3_aa: CASSTARDSLPNEQFF
v_call: TRBV5-5; clone_size: .; cdr3_length: 13; d_call: .; j_call: TRBJ2-5; cdr3_nt: TGTGCCAGCAGCTTGGTGGGGCAGGAGACCCAGTACTTC; cdr3_aa: CASSLVGQETQYF
v_call: TRBV25-1; clone_size: .; cdr3_length: 16; d_call: TRBD2; j_call: TRBJ2-3; cdr3_nt: TGTGCCAGCAGTGAATTTCGCGGGGGGATCACAGATACGCAGTATTTT; cdr3_aa: CASSEFRGGITDTQYF
v_call: TRBV30; clone_size: .; cdr3_length: 14; d_call: TRBD1; j_call: TRBJ1-3; cdr3_nt: TGTGCCTGGGGACAGGGGACGGCTGGAAACACCATATATTTT; cdr3_aa: CAWGQGTAGNTIYF
v_call: TRBV7-9; clone_size: once; cdr3_length: 15; d_call: TRBD1; j_call: TRBJ2-5; cdr3_nt: TGTGCCAGCAGTCTAATGGGACAGGGAGGGGAGACCCAGTACTTC; cdr3_aa: CASSLMGQGGETQYF
v_call: TRBV4-3; clone_size: .; cdr3_length: 14; d_call: .; j_call: TRBJ2-1; cdr3_nt: TGCGCCAGCAGCCGGTCAGATTTAGGGGATGAGCAGTTCTTC; cdr3_aa: CASSRSDLGDEQFF
v_call: TRBV6-1; clone_size: .; cdr3_length: 16; d_call: .; j_call: TRBJ1-2; cdr3_nt: TGTGCCAGCAGTGAAGGGGACACAGGGACGGCGGGCGGCTACACCTTC; cdr3_aa: CASSEGDTGTAGGYTF
v_call: TRBV6-4; clone_size: .; cdr3_length: 14; d_call: TRBD1; j_call: TRBJ1-5; cdr3_nt: TGTGCCAGCAGTGAACAAGGACAGGGACAGCCCCAGCATTTT; cdr3_aa: CASSEQGQGQPQHF
v_call: TRBV30; clone_size: .; cdr3_length: 15; d_call: .; j_call: TRBJ1-1; cdr3_nt: TGTGCCTGGAGTGTACTACAGGGTGGCGACACTGAAGCTTTCTTT; cdr3_aa: CAWSVLQGGDTEAFF
v_call: TRBV7-9; clone_size: .; cdr3_length: 14; d_call: TRBD2; j_call: TRBJ2-7; cdr3_nt: TGTGCCAGCAGCTTTAGCGGGGGGGCGTACGAGCAGTACTTC; cdr3_aa: CASSFSGGAYEQYF
v_call: TRBV6-6; clone_size: .; cdr3_length: 16; d_call: .; j_call: TRBJ1-2; cdr3_nt: TGTGCCAGCAGTGGACCAAGGGGTTTGGAGTACTATGGCTACACCTTC; cdr3_aa: CASSGPRGLEYYGYTF
v_call: TRBV18; clone_size: once; cdr3_length: 14; d_call: .; j_call: TRBJ2-1; cdr3_nt: TGTGCCAGCTCACCACTCCAGGATGACAATGAGCAGTTCTTC; cdr3_aa: CASSPLQDDNEQFF
v_call: TRBV2; clone_size: .; cdr3_length: 14; d_call: .; j_call: TRBJ2-1; cdr3_nt: TGTGCCAGCAGTCAACGGACTAACGCCAATGAGCAGTTCTTC; cdr3_aa: CASSQRTNANEQFF
v_call: TRBV10-3; clone_size: .; cdr3_length: 14; d_call: TRBD1; j_call: TRBJ2-7; cdr3_nt: TGTGCCATCCGCTCGACAGGGCCACCTTACGAGCAGTACTTC; cdr3_aa: CAIRSTGPPYEQYF
v_call: TRBV21-1; clone_size: .; cdr3_length: 16; d_call: .; j_call: TRBJ1-1; cdr3_nt: TGTGCCAGCAGCAATGAGGGGGGGGGAACCTACACTGAAGCTTTCTTT; cdr3_aa: CASSNEGGGTYTEAFF
v_call: TRBV11-2; clone_size: .; cdr3_length: 15; d_call: TRBD1; j_call: TRBJ1-2; cdr3_nt: TGTGCCAGCAGCTCGTTGGGGGACAGGGTCGCGGGCTACACCTTC; cdr3_aa: CASSSLGDRVAGYTF
v_call: TRBV30; clone_size: .; cdr3_length: 14; d_call: TRBD2; j_call: TRBJ2-5; cdr3_nt: TGTGCCTGGAGGGGACTAGCGGGTAAAGAGACCCAGTACTTC; cdr3_aa: CAWRGLAGKETQYF
v_call: TRBV6-6; clone_size: few; cdr3_length: 15; d_call: TRBD2; j_call: TRBJ2-7; cdr3_nt: TGTGCCAGCAGCCAACCCGGGACTAGTGTCTACGAGCAGTACTTC; cdr3_aa: CASSQPGTSVYEQYF